Presented here are 15 T cell receptor beta chains from one specimen sequenced in a study of cytomegalovirus exposure and HLA in healthy donors. Researchers ran the PCR with 60 Vbeta and 13 Jbeta primers. Repertoires were generated with immunoSEQ multiplex PCR, while TCRdb's copy carries only in-frame clones and drops some. This sample has 100,000 to 150,000 clones; around 85% occur once, and the top ten carry about 3.9%. Sequencing was carried out using PBMCs. The origin of the receptors is a man aged 18 to 29 in good health and CMV-seropositive.

J is TRBJ1-1 and V is TRBV2; tentatively, D is TRBD1 (5 bases). CDR1 is SNHLY and CDR2 is FYNNEI in the germline V gene. The CDR3 length is 13 residues. Deletions cut 4 bases from V and 5 bases from J, with 11 bases between. For the CDR3, the DNA is TGTGCCAGCAGTGCAGGGAAAGTGACTGAAGCTTTCTTT. Encoded protein: CASSAGKVTEAFF. Variable domain in full (rest from reference TRBV2 and TRBJ1-1): EPEVTQTPSHQVTQMGQEVILRCVPISNHLYFYWYRQILGQKVEFLVSFYNNEISEKSEIFDDQFSVERPDGSNFTLKIRSTKLEDSAMYFCASSAGKVTEAFFGQGTRLTVV.

V usage is TRBV19 and J usage is TRBJ2-2; 11 nucleotides line up with TRBD1. This CDR3 is built from 15 residues. CDR1 LNHDA and CDR2 SQIVND come from the germline V gene (reference sequence). Germline trimming cut 5 bases from V and 7 bases from J; bases unmatched to any gene: 6. The CDR3: CASSQGQGGFGELFF. The DNA of the CDR3 is TGTGCCAGTAGTCAGGGACAGGGGGGCTTCGGGGAGCTGTTTTTT.

The chain carries TRBV11-3 and TRBJ1-1; D gene ambiguous. Trimming cost V 4 bases and J 5 bases, with 11 bases left between them. The CDR3 is made up of 13 amino acids. From germline, CDR1 is SGHNT and CDR2 YENEEA. The DNA of the CDR3 is TGTGCCAGCAGCTCGAACGGGGAGACTGAAGCTTTCTTT. Translating gives CASSSNGETEAFF.

The genes are TRBV30 and TRBJ2-3; D possibly corresponds to TRBD2 (6 bases). The CDR3 is made up of 18 amino acids. CDR1 and CDR2 (germline): GTSNPN, SVGIG (reference sequence). The ends were cut back, 2 bases at V and 0 bases at J, with 21 bases in the middle. The CDR3, as DNA: TGTGCCTGGAGTCCCCCACTAGCACTGTTCCAAAGCACAGATACGCAGTATTTT. Amino acid sequence: CAWSPPLALFQSTDTQYF.

This clone has just a few counts. The chain joins TRBV7-8 to TRBJ2-2, with TRBD1 matching over 10 bases. Germline lookup yields CDR1 SGHVS and CDR2 FQNEAQ. CDR3 length equals 16 residues. V gave up 1 base and J gave up 7 bases; unmatched junction bases: 6. CDR3 protein: CASSLGRQGAYGELFF. In DNA form, the CDR3 reads TGTGCCAGCAGCTTAGGAAGACAGGGGGCTTACGGGGAGCTGTTTTTT.

The chain employs TRBV11-2 and TRBJ2-1; 8 bases map to TRBD1. Germline V lookup: CDR1 SGHAT, CDR2 FQNNGV. The CDR3 consists of 15 residues. J lost 8 bases, V lost 5 bases, and 11 bases had no gene match. For the CDR3, the DNA is TGTGCCAGCAGCCATGGACAGGGCGTTTTGGATGAGCAGTTCTTC. Translating gives CASSHGQGVLDEQFF.

This clone has only one observation. This chain joins TRBV9 and TRBJ2-3, with D hard to call. V was shortened by 4 bases and J by 4 bases, with 10 bases between the two germline ends. The CDR3 covers 13 residues. Germline CDR1 is SGDLS and CDR2 is YYNGEE. As DNA, the CDR3 is TGTGCCAGCAGCACTCTAGGTGCAGATACGCAGTATTTT. It specifies CASSTLGADTQYF.

On this clone itself: This specimen includes other DNA sequences encoding the same CDR3. V gene TRBV30 combines with J gene TRBJ1-1; D gene unclear. V was shortened by 3 bases and J by 5 bases, with 22 bases between the two germline ends. CDR3 size: 16 residues. Germline CDR1 and CDR2: GTSNPN and SVGIG (reference sequence). The CDR3, as DNA: TGTGCCTGGAGGCCAACGCCCCCCCCTCCGGGGACTGAAGCTTTCTTT. It translates to CAWRPTPPPPGTEAFF. The full variable domain, in which reference TRBV30 and TRBJ1-1 provide the parts outside the CDR3, is SQTIHQWPATLVQPVGSPLSLECTVEGTSNPNLYWYRQAAGRGLQLLFYSVGIGQISSEVPQNLSASRPQDRQFILSSKKLLLSDSGFYLCAWRPTPPPPGTEAFFGQGTRLTVV.

The chain uses TRBV7-6 and TRBJ1-5, with D tentatively TRBD1 (6 bases). Germline V gives CDR1 SGHVS, CDR2 FNYEAQ. This CDR3 contains 13 residues. Trimming removed 1 base at V and 6 bases at J, with 7 bases between. CDR3 protein: CASSLEGVQPQHF. CDR3 nucleotide sequence: TGTGCCAGCAGCTTAGAGGGGGTTCAGCCCCAGCATTTT.

Here the CDR3 reads CASSLTPTYEQYF. Written as DNA, the CDR3 is TGTGCCAGCAGCTTGACTCCCACCTACGAGCAGTACTTC. The V call is TRBV7-6, the J call TRBJ2-7; D not certain. Germline-derived CDR1 and CDR2 are SGHVS and FNYEAQ. V lost 3 bases and J lost 2, with 8 bases in between. This CDR3 is built from 13 residues. The variable domain in full, completed from reference TRBV7-6 and TRBJ2-7, reads GAGVSQSPRYKVTKRGQDVALRCDPISGHVSLYWYRQALGQGPEFLTYFNYEAQQDKSGLPNDRFSAERPEGSISTLTIQRTEQRDSAMYRCASSLTPTYEQYFGPGTRLTVT.

This chain links TRBV10-3 with TRBJ2-1; 7 nucleotides align to TRBD1. The CDR3 is 13 amino acids. Germline CDR1 reads ENHRY; CDR2 reads SYGVKD. The V segment lost 3 bases and the J segment 7 bases; nucleotides outside the gene matches: 3. CDR3 region: CAISEGGGNEQFF. The CDR3 DNA sequence: TGTGCCATCAGTGAAGGGGGCGGGAATGAGCAGTTCTTC.

This chain links TRBV4-3 with TRBJ2-2, with 9 nucleotides matching TRBD2. Per germline, CDR1 LGHNA and CDR2 YSLEER. V shed 1 base, J shed 6 bases, and the junction held 9 bases outside the gene matches. The CDR3 sequence is 17 residues long. In DNA, the CDR3 is TGCGCCAGCAGCCAAGGGGTAGGCGGGAGGGCCTCCGGGGAGCTGTTTTTT. Its translation is CASSQGVGGRASGELFF.

The chain has TRBV7-2 and TRBJ2-5; a weak D match, TRBD1 (5 bases). CDR3 length: 18 amino acids. The germline CDR1 and CDR2 sequences are SGHTA and FQGNSA. V lost 3 bases and J 3 bases, leaving 23 bases between the germline ends. CDR3 sequence (DNA): TGTGCCAGCAGCTTTTTTTCCCGGAACTCAGGGTGGAAAGAGACCCAGTACTTC. It translates to CASSFFSRNSGWKETQYF.

In this sample, this clone turned up a few times. The V and J genes are TRBV5-6 and TRBJ1-4, with 7 bases matching TRBD1. Germline loops: CDR1 SGHDT, CDR2 YYEEEE. With V trimmed by 4 bases and J by 10 bases, 7 bases remained unmatched. This CDR3 contains 13 residues. CDR3 coding DNA: TGTGCCAGCAGCCGACAGGGCTCGGGAAAACTGTTTTTT. Translation gives CASSRQGSGKLFF.

The CDR3: CASSFITGSYEQYF. CDR3 bases: TGCGCCAGCAGCTTCATCACAGGGTCCTACGAGCAGTACTTC. The chain carries TRBV5-1 and TRBJ2-7; the D gene is possibly TRBD1 (6 bases). Germline V gives CDR1 SGHRS, CDR2 YFSETQ. This CDR3 contains 14 residues. V lost 2 bases and J lost 1, with 10 bases in between.